Below are 4 T cell receptor beta chains sequenced from a single sample in a study of shared clonotypes between healthy human individuals. TCRdb keeps only in-frame clones here, not all; method: immunoSEQ multiplex PCR. The data hold about 1.1 million clones, with 78% observed a single time. The specimen was memory CD4+ T cells from PBMCs. As for subset: CD45RA-negative fraction. The receptors originated from a man aged 18 to 35 in good health. Some clones in this sample may be carry-over from other donors' samples.

J is TRBJ2-1 and V is TRBV5-1, with 8 bases fitting TRBD2. Germline CDR1 SGHRS, CDR2 YFSETQ. Unmatched junction bases numbered 5, after V lost 0 bases and J lost 9 bases. This CDR3 region has 14 residues. This chain's CDR3 is CASSLERGWGEQFF. The CDR3 coding sequence is TGCGCCAGCAGCTTGGAGCGGGGGTGGGGTGAGCAGTTCTTC.

This clone has only a few counts. V usage is TRBV5-1 and J usage is TRBJ2-3; D is uncertain. V was pared by 0 bases and J by 3 bases, with 11 bases between. The CDR3 contains 15 residues. CDR1 is SGHRS and CDR2 is YFSETQ in the germline V gene. The DNA of the CDR3 is TGCGCCAGCAGCTTGGCCCTGGGTTTGACAGATACGCAGTATTTT. This sequence encodes CASSLALGLTDTQYF.

This clone was counted once. At one of its ends the junction is not consistent with the germline gene, which may arise from a read error. The same CDR3 can be traced to other DNA sequences in this sample. The CDR3 loop reads CASSPLQGARLLVHTEAFF. For the CDR3, the DNA is TGTGCCAGCAGCCCACTACAGGGGGCGCGTCTCCTGGTACACACTGAGGCTTTCTTT. The rearrangement links TRBV28 to TRBJ1-1; TRBD1 matches 9 bases. There are 19 residues in the CDR3. Per germline, CDR1 MDHEN and CDR2 SYDVKM.

The chain recombines TRBV5-1 with TRBJ2-1, with D possibly called TRBD1 or TRBD2 (5 bases each). Germline V gives CDR1 SGHRS, CDR2 YFSETQ. The CDR3 is made up of 13 amino acids. V lost 0 bases, J lost 9 bases, and 10 bases lay in between. The DNA for the CDR3 is TGCGCCAGCAGCTTGGGGTGGGGGAGTGAGCAGTTCTTC. It is translated as CASSLGWGSEQFF. The full variable domain, completed using reference TRBV5-1 and TRBJ2-1, is KAGVTQTPRYLIKTRGQQVTLSCSPISGHRSVSWYQQTPGQGLQFLFEYFSETQRNKGNFPGRFSGRQFSNSRSEMNVSTLELGDSALYLCASSLGWGSEQFFGPGTRLTVL.